This T cell receptor beta chain was sequenced during a study of Ad26.COV2.S vaccination and SARS-CoV-2 variants. Profiling relied on immunoSEQ multiplex PCR, and the TCRdb table lists in-frame clones only, not all of them. The table lists 85,000 to 95,000 clones, about four fifths of them singletons. Overall study findings and caveats: Responses of T cells in total may have been underestimated by the TCR breadth and depth analyses. Individuals receiving vaccine had higher spike-specific TCR breadth than placebo recipients did. Breadth measured for non-spike TCRs was similar across vaccine and placebo recipients. Reported post-vaccination CD8+ and CD4+ T cell responses to spike showed substantial breadth.

Of note for this clone: Its antigen is unidentified.

The TCR was taken from a human donor who had recovered from COVID-19. Here the sequenced sample was peripheral blood, taken after recovery from COVID-19.

The CDR3 region has the DNA TGTGCCAGCAGTACCTACGCGGACAGACTTGGCTATGGCTACACCTTC. Its protein is CASSTYADRLGYGYTF. The V gene is TRBV27, the J gene TRBJ1-2; weak D call: TRBD1 (6 bases). Germline lookup yields CDR1 MNHEY and CDR2 SMNVEV (reference sequence). CDR3 size: 16 residues. Trimming left V 5 bases short and J 4 bases short, with 20 bases between.